One sample yielded the 25 T cell receptor beta chains listed below, sequenced in a study of Graves' ophthalmopathy and Graves' hyperthyroidism. Amplification from RNA transcripts yielded the TCR beta CDR3 regions. RT-PCR was first run with HTBI primers, then multiplex PCR in a second round. TCRdb re-analysed the multiplex PCR reads in MiXCR, keeping a single row per CDR3 protein. The sample consists of about 390,000 distinct CDR3 sequences, 15% of them appearing once. Sequenced material: peripheral blood. These receptors all come from a woman younger than 35 with stable Graves' hyperthyroidism.

Ten or more counts support this clonotype. The chain has TRBV11-1 and TRBJ1-2; D call uncertain. V lost 5 bases and J lost 4, with 11 bases in between. This CDR3 has 13 amino acids. Germline V gives CDR1 SGHAT, CDR2 FQDESV (reference sequence). The CDR3 DNA sequence: TGTGCCAGCAGCCCCGCAGCCTCCTATGGCTACACCTTC. It yields the protein CASSPAASYGYTF.

The chain links TRBV6-2 or TRBV6-3 to TRBJ1-2; 10 bases map to TRBD1. With V trimmed by 5 bases and J by 7 bases, 7 bases remained unmatched. The CDR3 loop spans 14 amino acids. Looked up from germline, CDR1 is MNHEY and CDR2 is SVGEGT. CDR3: CASSGTTGGFGYTF. In DNA form, the CDR3 reads TGTGCCAGCAGTGGGACGACAGGGGGCTTTGGCTACACCTTC.

This clonotype was picked up many times. The chain joins TRBV20-1 to TRBJ1-2, with D possibly being TRBD1 (5 bases). Germline V gene lookup returns CDR1 DFQATT and CDR2 SNEGSKA (reference sequence). V gave up 0 bases and J gave up 6 bases, with 11 bases separating them. This CDR3 has 13 amino acids. CDR3 DNA: TGCAGTGCTAGAGATAAGGGCAGGGATGGCTACACCTTC. Translation: CSARDKGRDGYTF.

This clonotype was detected a few times. V gene TRBV25-1 combines with J gene TRBJ2-5; D tentatively fits TRBD1 or TRBD2 (5 bases each). CDR3 length equals 14 residues. Per the germline V gene, CDR1 is MGHDK and CDR2 is SYGVNS. V lost 7 bases and J lost 3, with 15 bases in between. CDR3 DNA: TGTGCCAGCACCCCAGGCTTGGGGGAAGAGACCCAGTACTTC. Translation gives CASTPGLGEETQYF.

Many counts were recorded for this clonotype. The V gene is TRBV20-1, the J gene TRBJ2-7; D perhaps matches TRBD1 (5 bases). The germline V gene has CDR1 DFQATT and CDR2 SNEGSKA (reference sequence). The CDR3 extends over 13 amino acids. V lost 0 bases to trimming and J lost 2 bases, with 8 bases between them. The CDR3 DNA is TGCAGTGCTAGAGATAGGACACCCTACGAGCAGTACTTC. Protein product: CSARDRTPYEQYF.

This clonotype was seen ten or more times. V gene TRBV12-3 or TRBV12-4 combines with J gene TRBJ1-1; D gene uncertain. This CDR3 is built from 13 residues. The ends were cut back, 2 bases at V and 5 bases at J, with 9 bases in the middle. The CDR3 nucleotides read TGTGCCAGCAGTTTACTGCTTCGGACTGAAGCTTTCTTT. It is translated as CASSLLLRTEAFF.

This clonotype was observed many times. The V gene is TRBV7-2, the J gene TRBJ1-3, with TRBD1 matching 8 bases. After removal of 5 bases from V and 12 bases from J, the junction contained 9 bases not matched to a gene. Germline CDR1 SGHTA, CDR2 FQGNSA. The CDR3 extends over 13 amino acids. The CDR3 reads CASSPYGQGFIYF. CDR3 DNA sequence: TGTGCCAGCAGCCCGTACGGACAGGGTTTCATATATTTT.

This clonotype occurred many times. The CDR3 region has the DNA TGTGCCAGCAGTTACTCGTCAGGCCTGGGGGGCCGTGGAAACACCATATATTTT. Its protein product is CASSYSSGLGGRGNTIYF. The chain recombines TRBV6-2 or TRBV6-3 with TRBJ1-3, with D possibly matching TRBD1 (6 bases). The V and J ends lost 0 bases and 3 bases respectively, with 18 bases between them. This CDR3 comprises 18 residues. CDR1 MNHEY and CDR2 SVGEGT come from the germline V gene.

This CDR3 is CASSLGHRGGYGYTF. DNA for the CDR3: TGTGCCAGCAGCTTAGGCCACAGGGGAGGCTATGGCTACACCTTC. The chain is built from TRBV7-8 and TRBJ1-2; 7 bases agree with TRBD1. Germline V lookup: CDR1 SGHVS, CDR2 FQNEAQ. The V segment lost 1 base and the J segment 4 bases; nucleotides outside the gene matches: 6. CDR3 length: 15 residues.

Many counts were recorded for this clonotype. The rearrangement links TRBV4-1 to TRBJ1-5; D call uncertain. Trimming removed 1 base from V and 3 bases from J, with 10 bases in between. Germline CDR1 and CDR2: MGHRA and YSYEKL. The CDR3 length is 15 residues. CDR3 residues: CASSQASQDNQPQHF. The CDR3 DNA sequence: TGCGCCAGCAGCCAAGCCTCCCAGGACAATCAGCCCCAGCATTTT.

The CDR3 nucleotides are TGTGCCAGCAGCTGGACAGGGACTCCCTACGAGCAGTACTTC. Its protein product is CASSWTGTPYEQYF. This chain connects TRBV2 to TRBJ2-7, with 8 positions matching TRBD1. There are 14 residues in the CDR3. Germline loops: CDR1 SNHLY, CDR2 FYNNEI. The ends lost 6 bases at V and 2 bases at J; junction bases unmatched: 6.

This clonotype was seen more than once but under ten times. This chain uses TRBV18 with TRBJ1-6; D not certain. Trimming took 3 bases from V and 5 from J, leaving 11 bases between them. This CDR3 is 15 amino acids long. Germline CDR1 reads KGHSH; CDR2 reads LQKENI. The CDR3 DNA is TGTGCCAGCTCACCTGATCAGAATCATAATTCACCCCTCCACTTT. Its protein is CASSPDQNHNSPLHF.

Ten or more counts support this clonotype. V and J are TRBV7-2 and TRBJ2-7, with no clear D. The CDR3 runs 13 residues. Trimming took off 1 base at V and 4 bases at J, with 8 bases between the two ends. Germline loops: CDR1 SGHTA, CDR2 FQGNSA. CDR3: CASSLERDYEQYF. In nucleotides, the CDR3 is TGTGCCAGCAGCTTAGAACGAGATTACGAGCAGTACTTC. The whole variable domain, filled in from reference TRBV7-2 and TRBJ2-7, reads GAGVSQSPSNKVTEKGKDVELRCDPISGHTALYWYRQSLGQGLEFLIYFQGNSAPDKSGLPSDRFSAERTGGSVSTLTIQRTQQEDSAVYLCASSLERDYEQYFGPGTRLTVT.

This clonotype was observed at least ten times. V and J are TRBV20-1 and TRBJ1-2, with 11 positions matching TRBD1. V was pared by 5 bases and J by 3 bases, with 8 bases of the junction left unmatched. This CDR3 is 15 amino acids long. Germline CDR1 DFQATT, CDR2 SNEGSKA (reference sequence). The CDR3 spells CSALRTGGDYYGYTF. CDR3 DNA sequence: TGCAGTGCTCTACGGACAGGGGGCGACTACTATGGCTACACCTTC.

Regarding this clonotype: A much larger clone sits a single nucleotide away, making a read error possible. The chain couples TRBV11-2 to TRBJ1-1, with no clear D. Germline V gene sequence: CDR1 SGHAT, CDR2 FQNNGV. The CDR3 has 15 amino acids. The CDR3 DNA is TGTGCCAGCAGCTTAGGGCCCCCGGCGAACACTGAAGCTTGCTTT. The encoded protein is CASSLGPPANTEACF.

This clonotype has only a few counts. The chain is built from TRBV7-2 and TRBJ2-4; 7 nucleotides line up with TRBD2. This CDR3 has 15 amino acids. CDR1 and CDR2 (germline): SGHTA, FQGNSA. With 5 bases clipped from V and 14 bases from J, the junction kept 18 bases outside the gene matches. The chain's CDR3 is CASSHRERDHPNKYF. The CDR3 nucleotides read TGTGCCAGCAGCCATCGGGAGCGGGATCACCCAAATAAGTACTTC.

This clonotype was counted ten times or more. This sequence joins TRBV18 and TRBJ1-1, with D unclear. Germline values: CDR1 KGHSH, CDR2 LQKENI. This CDR3 comprises 14 residues. Trimming took off 1 base at V and 7 bases at J, with 13 bases between the two ends. The CDR3 nucleotides are TGTGCCAGCTCACCACAGAGCGTGGGGAGTGAAGCTTTCTTT. This translates into CASSPQSVGSEAFF. The entire variable domain, with the rest obtained from reference TRBV18 and TRBJ1-1, is as follows: NAGVMQNPRHLVRRRGQEARLRCSPMKGHSHVYWYRQLPEEGLKFMVYLQKENIIDESGMPKERFSAEFPKEGPSILRIQQVVRGDSAAYFCASSPQSVGSEAFFGQGTRLTVV.

There are a few counts of this clonotype. The CDR3 here is CASSPTETQYF. The CDR3 nucleotides read TGTGCCAGCTCACCAACGGAGACCCAGTACTTC. The rearrangement links TRBV18 to TRBJ2-5; D gene uncertain. CDR1 and CDR2 from the germline V gene are KGHSH and LQKENI. Trimming cost V 2 bases and J 5 bases, with 3 bases left between them. The CDR3 consists of 11 residues.

About this clonotype itself: At one end, the junction sequence differs from germline, possibly due to a read error. The V gene is TRBV7-9, the J gene TRBJ1-1, with 7 bases matching TRBD1. Germline V gene data show CDR1 as SEHNR and CDR2 as FQNEAQ (reference sequence). This CDR3 has 14 residues. Here the CDR3 reads CASRGQIMNTDAFF. The CDR3 nucleotides read TGTGCCAGCAGGGGACAGATCATGAACACTGACGCTTTCTTT.

Regarding this clonotype: This may be a read error: a much more frequent sequence differs by one nucleotide. The chain is built from TRBV5-5 and TRBJ2-2; 8 positions match TRBD1. The trim removed 4 bases at V and 4 bases at J, leaving 6 bases unmatched. In germline, CDR1 is SGHKS, CDR2 YYEKEE (reference sequence). This CDR3 spans 15 amino acids. The CDR3 sequence: CASSPDREATGELFF. CDR3 DNA: TGTGCCAGCAGCCCGGACAGGGAAGCCACCGGGGAGCTGTTTTTT.

In its sample, this clonotype was seen many times. This chain links TRBV29-1 with TRBJ1-1, with D perhaps matching TRBD1 (5 bases). Trimming shortened V by 4 bases and J by 3 bases, and 12 bases separated the two germline ends. Germline V CDR1 and CDR2: SQVTM, ANQGSEA. The CDR3 is made up of 13 amino acids. CDR3 sequence: CSVAAGRDTEAFF. CDR3 in DNA: TGCAGCGTTGCAGCAGGGCGGGACACTGAAGCTTTCTTT.

The chain uses TRBV27 and TRBJ1-5; no clear D gene. V shed 5 bases and J shed 0 bases, with 14 bases lying between them. CDR1 is MNHEY and CDR2 is SMNVEV in the germline V gene (reference sequence). This CDR3 has 16 residues. The CDR3 sequence is CASSPHKLYSNQPQHF. The DNA for the CDR3 is TGTGCCAGCAGTCCCCATAAGCTCTATAGCAATCAGCCCCAGCATTTT.

The chain has TRBV6-1 and TRBJ1-2; 7 nucleotides match TRBD1. Germline CDR1 and CDR2: MNHNS and SASEGT. Germline trimming cut 1 base from V and 5 bases from J; bases unmatched to any gene: 4. The CDR3 runs 14 residues. In DNA form, the CDR3 reads TGTGCCAGCAGTGAAGAGACAGGGCCTTATGGCTACACCTTC. Its translation: CASSEETGPYGYTF.

This clonotype was observed a handful of times. The chain is built from TRBV10-2 and TRBJ1-5, with unresolved D. Looked up from germline, CDR1 is WSHSY and CDR2 is SAAADI. Trimming stripped 3 bases from V and 0 bases from J, with 9 bases between. This CDR3 has 15 amino acids. CDR3 coding DNA: TGCGCCAGCAGTGAAGGAGGTATTAGCAATCAGCCCCAGCATTTT. Amino acids: CASSEGGISNQPQHF.

This clonotype was seen many times. The chain uses TRBV19 and TRBJ1-1; tentatively, D is TRBD1 (5 bases). Trimming left V 5 bases short and J 8 bases short, with 12 bases between. The CDR3 is 12 amino acids. Germline loops: CDR1 LNHDA, CDR2 SQIVND (reference sequence). CDR3 residues: CASSWGTVEAFF. Written as DNA, the CDR3 is TGTGCCAGTAGTTGGGGCACAGTAGAAGCTTTCTTT.